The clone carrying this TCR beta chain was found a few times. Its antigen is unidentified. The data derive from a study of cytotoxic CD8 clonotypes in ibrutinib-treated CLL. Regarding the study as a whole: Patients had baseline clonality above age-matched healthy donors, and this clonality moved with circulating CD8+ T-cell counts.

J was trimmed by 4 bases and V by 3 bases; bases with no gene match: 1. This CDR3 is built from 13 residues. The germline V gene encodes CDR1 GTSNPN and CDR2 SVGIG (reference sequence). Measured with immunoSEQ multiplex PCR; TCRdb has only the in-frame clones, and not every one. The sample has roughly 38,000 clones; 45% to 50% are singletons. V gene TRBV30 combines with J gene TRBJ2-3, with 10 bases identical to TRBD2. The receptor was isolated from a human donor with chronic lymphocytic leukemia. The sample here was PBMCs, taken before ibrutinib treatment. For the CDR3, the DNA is TGTGCCTGGAGACTAGCGGGGTCAGATACGCAGTATTTT. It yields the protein CAWRLAGSDTQYF.